This TCR beta chain was identified during a study of cytomegalovirus exposure and HLA in healthy donors. This clone has at least ten counts. Trimming took 3 bases from V and 6 from J, leaving 5 bases between them. This CDR3 comprises 12 residues. Germline V lookup: CDR1 SGHAT, CDR2 FQNNGV. Generated by immunoSEQ multiplex PCR, the TCRdb table keeps only in-frame clones and is missing some. The data contain about 140,000 clones, about nine tenths of them singletons. Donors were drawn from the approximately 120-subject validation cohort, separate from the approximately 700-subject first cohort. This TCR was sampled from a man aged 18 to 30 in good health and CMV-seronegative. The sequenced sample was PBMCs. V usage is TRBV11-2 and J usage is TRBJ2-2; weak D call: TRBD2 (5 bases). CDR3 nucleotide sequence: TGTGCCAGCAGCTTTAGCGCCGGGGAGCTGTTTTTT. Its translation is CASSFSAGELFF. Full variable domain (remainder filled in from reference TRBV11-2 and TRBJ2-2): EAGVAQSPRYKIIEKRQSVAFWCNPISGHATLYWYQQILGQGPKLLIQFQNNGVVDDSQLPKDRFSAERLKGVDSTLKIQPAKLEDSAVYLCASSFSAGELFFGEGSRLTVL.